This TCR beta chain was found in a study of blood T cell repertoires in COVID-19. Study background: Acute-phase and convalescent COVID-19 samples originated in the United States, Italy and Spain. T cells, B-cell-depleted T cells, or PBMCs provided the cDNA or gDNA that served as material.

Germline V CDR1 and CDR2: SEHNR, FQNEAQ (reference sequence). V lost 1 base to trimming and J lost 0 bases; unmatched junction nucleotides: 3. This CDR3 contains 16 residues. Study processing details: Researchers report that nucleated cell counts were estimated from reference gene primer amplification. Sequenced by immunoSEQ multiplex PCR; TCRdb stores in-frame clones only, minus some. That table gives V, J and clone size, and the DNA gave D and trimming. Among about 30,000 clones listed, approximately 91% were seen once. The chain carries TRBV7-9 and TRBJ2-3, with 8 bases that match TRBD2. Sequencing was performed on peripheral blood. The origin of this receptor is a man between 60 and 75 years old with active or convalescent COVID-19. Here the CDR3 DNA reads TGTGCCAGCAGCTTAGGGGTAGCGGGAAGCACAGATACGCAGTATTTT. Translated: CASSLGVAGSTDTQYF.